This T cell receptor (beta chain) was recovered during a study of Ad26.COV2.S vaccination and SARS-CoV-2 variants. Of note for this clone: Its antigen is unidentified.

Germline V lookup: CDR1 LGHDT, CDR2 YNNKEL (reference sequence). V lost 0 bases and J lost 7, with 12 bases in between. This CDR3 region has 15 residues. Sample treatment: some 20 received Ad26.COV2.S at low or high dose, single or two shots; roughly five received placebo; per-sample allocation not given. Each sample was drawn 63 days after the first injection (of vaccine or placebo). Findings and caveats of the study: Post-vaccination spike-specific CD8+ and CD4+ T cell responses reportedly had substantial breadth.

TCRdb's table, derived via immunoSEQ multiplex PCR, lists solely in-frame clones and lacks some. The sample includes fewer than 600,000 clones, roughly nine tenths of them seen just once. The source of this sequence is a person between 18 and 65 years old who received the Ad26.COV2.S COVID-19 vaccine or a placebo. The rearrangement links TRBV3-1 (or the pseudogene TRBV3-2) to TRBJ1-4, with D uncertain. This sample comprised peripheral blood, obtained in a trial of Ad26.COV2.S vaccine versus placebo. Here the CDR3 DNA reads TGTGCCAGCAGCCAAGACGCCGGCGCCCGTGAAAAACTGTTTTTT. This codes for CASSQDAGAREKLFF.